The next 12 T cell receptor beta chains were all read from a single sample in a study of T cell responses to AZD1222 COVID-19 vaccine. The method was immunoSEQ multiplex PCR; TCRdb's version includes in-frame clones alone and lacks a portion of them. The repertoire holds some 66,000 clones, 80% to 90% seen once, with about 28% in the top ten. Specimen: peripheral blood, collected 28 days after the second AZD1222 dose. The origin of the receptors is an adult who received the AZD1222 COVID-19 vaccine.

The chain is built from TRBV5-6 and TRBJ1-2, with a tentative D call TRBD1 (6 bases). The CDR3 totals 15 residues. CDR1 and CDR2 (germline): SGHDT, YYEEEE. Between the trimmed V and J ends, which lost 0 bases and 2 bases, there was a span of 11 bases. CDR3 DNA sequence: TGTGCCAGCAGCTTGGGCCAGGGGAAGAACTATGGCTACACCTTC. Translation gives CASSLGQGKNYGYTF. The entire variable domain, with the rest obtained from reference TRBV5-6 and TRBJ1-2, is as follows: DAGVTQSPTHLIKTRGQQVTLRCSPKSGHDTVSWYQQALGQGPQFIFQYYEEEERQRGNFPDRFSGHQFPNYSSELNVNALLLGDSALYLCASSLGQGKNYGYTFGSGTRLTVV.

V is TRBV7-2 and J is TRBJ1-3; tentative D call: TRBD1 (5 bases). The V and J ends lost 5 bases and 0 bases respectively, with 17 bases between them. Germline V CDR1 and CDR2: SGHTA, FQGNSA. The CDR3 loop spans 17 amino acids. This CDR3 reads CASSRGSVGGSGNTIYF. CDR3 sequence (DNA): TGTGCCAGCAGCAGGGGATCGGTGGGGGGCTCTGGAAACACCATATATTTT.

The chain employs TRBV18 and TRBJ2-7, with a tentative D call TRBD1 (6 bases). The V and J ends lost 2 bases and 5 bases respectively, with 16 bases between them. CDR3 size: 15 residues. Per germline, CDR1 KGHSH and CDR2 LQKENI. The CDR3 spells CASSPFNTGLDEQYF. CDR3 nucleotides: TGTGCCAGCTCACCATTCAACACAGGGCTCGACGAGCAGTACTTC.

The rearrangement joins TRBV16 to TRBJ2-7; 11 nucleotides align to TRBD2. Germline lookup yields CDR1 KGHSY and CDR2 FQNENV. Trimming removed 5 bases from V and 7 bases from J; junction bases left unmatched: 4. This CDR3 is built from 13 residues. The CDR3 DNA follows: TGTGCCAGCAGCACGTCTAGCGGGGGGGAGCAGTACTTC. It yields the protein CASSTSSGGEQYF. The complete variable domain, with remaining parts taken from reference TRBV16 and TRBJ2-7, reads GEEVAQTPKHLVRGEGQKAKLYCAPIKGHSYVFWYQQVLKNEFKFLISFQNENVFDETGMPKERFSAKCLPNSPCSLEIQATKLEDSAVYFCASSTSSGGEQYFGPGTRLTVT.

The chain carries TRBV5-6 and TRBJ2-3; 10 bases are shared with TRBD2. Unmatched junction bases numbered 8, after V lost 4 bases and J lost 0 bases. Germline V CDR1 and CDR2: SGHDT, YYEEEE. The CDR3 has 17 residues. The CDR3: CASSHPGLAISTDTQYF. CDR3 in DNA: TGTGCCAGCAGCCACCCGGGACTAGCGATAAGCACAGATACGCAGTATTTT.

V and J are TRBV9 and TRBJ1-6; the D gene is possibly TRBD1 (5 bases). V gave up 0 bases and J gave up 9 bases, with 13 bases separating them. The CDR3 is 15 residues long. Germline V gene lookup returns CDR1 SGDLS and CDR2 YYNGEE. In nucleotides, the CDR3 is TGTGCCAGCAGCGTAGGGACACGGGGAATTTCACCCCTCCACTTT. The encoded protein is CASSVGTRGISPLHF. Drawing the rest from reference TRBV9 and TRBJ1-6, the complete variable domain is DSGVTQTPKHLITATGQRVTLRCSPRSGDLSVYWYQQSLDQGLQFLIQYYNGEERAKGNILERFSAQQFPDLHSELNLSSLELGDSALYFCASSVGTRGISPLHFGNGTRLTVT.

This chain links TRBV11-3 with TRBJ1-2, with 7 bases lining up with TRBD1. This CDR3 is built from 14 residues. Germline CDR1 and CDR2: SGHNT and YENEEA. J lost 4 bases, V lost 2 bases, and 4 bases had no gene match. This CDR3 reads CASSLTRTGYGYTF. The DNA for the CDR3 is TGTGCCAGCAGCTTAACGCGGACAGGCTATGGCTACACCTTC.

The V gene is TRBV20-1, the J gene TRBJ2-2; no reliable D call. Trimming cost V 3 bases and J 4 bases, with 9 bases left between them. The CDR3 covers 13 residues. Germline V lookup: CDR1 DFQATT, CDR2 SNEGSKA (reference sequence). CDR3 bases: TGCAGTGCTAGTGGTATCCTCACCGGGGAGCTGTTTTTT. Translated, it gives CSASGILTGELFF.

The rearrangement links TRBV7-3 to TRBJ2-7; 11 bases are shared with TRBD2. The CDR3 is made up of 17 amino acids. Per the germline V gene, CDR1 is SGHTA and CDR2 is FQGTGA. V dropped 5 bases and J dropped 2; count of bases not matched to a gene: 11. CDR3 coding DNA: TGTGCCAGCAGCCCCACCGGAGGACTAGCGGGTCCCTACGAGCAGTACTTC. Amino acid sequence: CASSPTGGLAGPYEQYF.

The chain recombines TRBV19 with TRBJ2-7; 7 bases match TRBD2. The CDR3 totals 14 residues. Germline CDR1 LNHDA, CDR2 SQIVND (reference sequence). V dropped 1 base and J dropped 7; count of bases not matched to a gene: 7. DNA for the CDR3: TGTGCCAGTAGTATAGCGGGAGGTATTACAGAGCAGTACTTC. It is translated as CASSIAGGITEQYF.

With regard to this clone: Other DNA sequences within the sample encode an identical CDR3. V gene TRBV11-3 combines with J gene TRBJ2-1; D uncertain. Germline loops: CDR1 SGHNT, CDR2 YENEEA. V was pared by 6 bases and J by 5 bases, with 8 bases between. This CDR3 spans 12 amino acids. CDR3 sequence: CASSLGDNEQFF. For the CDR3, the DNA is TGTGCCAGCAGTCTTGGGGACAATGAGCAGTTCTTC.

This clone has only one observation. The V gene is TRBV19, the J gene TRBJ2-5; D is perhaps TRBD2 (6 bases). The CDR3 is 10 residues long. Germline CDR1 LNHDA, CDR2 SQIVND (reference sequence). Between the trimmed V and J ends, which lost 8 bases and 5 bases, there was a span of 6 bases. The CDR3 nucleotides read TGTGCCAGTGGGAGGGAGACCCAGTACTTC. Amino acid sequence: CASGRETQYF.